The entry that follows covers one T cell receptor (beta chain) sequence. This entry is derived from a study of preoperative IRX-2 immunotherapy in early breast cancer. Indicated treatment: preoperative locoregional IRX-2 cytokine immunotherapy. Preoperative locoregional IRX-2 cytokine immunotherapy was tested in the phase Ib source study. Here immunoSEQ multiplex PCR was the method, and the copy in TCRdb shows in-frame clones only, minus some. The sample consists of approximately 100,000 clones, more than 80% of them appearing once. Germline lookup yields CDR1 LNHDA and CDR2 SQIVND (reference sequence). The CDR3 runs 13 residues. V was clipped by 6 bases and J by 3 bases, with 12 bases between them.

Sequenced here: tumor tissue, sampled after IRX-2 immunotherapy. The receptor was derived from a human donor with breast cancer. This rearrangement joins TRBV19 to TRBJ2-7, with D tentatively TRBD2 (5 bases). CDR3 residues: CASRRAKDYEQYF. The CDR3 DNA is TGTGCCAGTAGGAGGGCCAAGGACTACGAGCAGTACTTC.